The 31 T cell receptor beta chains reported below all come from one sample, sequenced in a study of CD8 T cells in ankylosing spondylitis (dated 2017 in TCRdb). Library prep was done by 5' RACE. TCRdb records Illumina HiSeq 2500 as the sequencer. Using fastp at Q25 and MiXCR, TCRdb reprocessed the public reads and kept productive beta chains. Each record represents a unique CDR3 protein, reported with the most common genes and DNA among its rows. The sample table lists tens of thousands of distinct CDR3 sequences, around 7.2% of them with a count of one. The ten top clones hold roughly a tenth of the sample. The sequenced sample was blood, either unsorted or a sorted T cell fraction (not recorded which). The receptors were gathered from a male donor with ankylosing spondylitis or in good health (not recorded which).

This clonotype was seen many times. In nucleotides, the CDR3 is TGTGCCATCCGAGGGAGTTACAACACTGAAGCTTTCTTT. Translated, it gives CAIRGSYNTEAFF. The chain uses TRBV6-1 and TRBJ1-1; no clear D. The V gene lost 10 bases and the J gene lost 2 bases, with 14 bases spanning the gap. This CDR3 region has 13 residues. Looked up from germline, CDR1 is MNHNS and CDR2 is SASEGT.

This clonotype has at least ten counts. The gene calls are TRBV18 and TRBJ1-5; D gene ambiguous. The CDR3 length is 15 residues. With 0 bases removed from V and 9 bases from J, the gap between germline ends came to 15 bases. In germline, CDR1 is KGHSH, CDR2 LQKENI. The CDR3 loop reads CASSPPTSAGRPQHF. The CDR3 nucleotides are TGTGCCAGCTCACCACCTACATCGGCTGGGAGGCCCCAGCATTTT.

This clonotype occurred many times. The V call is TRBV20-1, the J call TRBJ2-5; no definite D call. This CDR3 is built from 13 residues. Germline loops: CDR1 DFQATT, CDR2 SNEGSKA (reference sequence). Trimming left V 3 bases short and J 5 bases short, with 13 bases between. The CDR3 sequence is CSASHSAPETQYF. The CDR3 nucleotides are TGCAGTGCTAGCCACAGCGCCCCGGAGACCCAGTACTTC.

This clonotype was observed at least ten times. The genes are TRBV12-3 or TRBV12-4 and TRBJ2-7; D gene unclear. The CDR3 length is 11 residues. Deletions cut 3 bases from V and 2 bases from J, with 2 bases between. The chain's CDR3 is CASSFTYEQYF. CDR3 sequence (DNA): TGTGCCAGCAGTTTTACCTACGAGCAGTACTTC.

This clonotype came up many times. At one boundary the junction diverges from the germline segment, which might be a read error. The chain recombines TRBV7-2 with TRBJ1-1; perhaps TRBD1 as D (6 bases). This CDR3 region has 16 residues. CDR1 and CDR2 from the germline V gene are SGHTA and FQGNSA. This chain's CDR3 is CVSSYPLRGGRTEAFF. CDR3 nucleotide sequence: TGTGTCAGCAGCTACCCGTTGCGAGGGGGTAGAACTGAAGCTTTCTTT.

This clonotype was observed many times. For the CDR3, the DNA is TGTGCCAGCAGTCCCGGGATAGGTCAATCGCAGTACTTC. Protein: CASSPGIGQSQYF. The rearrangement uses TRBV12-3 or TRBV12-4 and TRBJ2-7; D may be TRBD2 (5 bases). Trimming left V 5 bases short and J 9 bases short, with 17 bases between. CDR3 size: 13 residues.

This clonotype appeared a few times. CDR3 protein: CASSPGGKAFF. In DNA form, the CDR3 reads TGTGCCAGCAGCCCAGGGGGGAAAGCTTTCTTT. The chain uses TRBV6-6 and TRBJ1-1, with TRBD1 identical over 7 bases. The ends lost 6 bases at V and 9 bases at J; junction bases unmatched: 4. The CDR3 extends over 11 amino acids. Germline CDR1 MNHNY, CDR2 SVGAGI (reference sequence).

This clonotype has ten or more counts. V is TRBV5-1 and J is TRBJ1-5; the D gene is possibly TRBD1 (5 bases). This CDR3 has 14 amino acids. V lost 0 bases, J lost 7 bases, and 11 bases lay in between. Germline V gives CDR1 SGHRS, CDR2 YFSETQ. CDR3 residues: CASSLVGGRQPQHF. The CDR3, as DNA: TGCGCCAGCAGCTTGGTTGGGGGTCGACAGCCCCAGCATTTT. Full variable domain (missing parts from reference TRBV5-1 and TRBJ1-5): KAGVTQTPRYLIKTRGQQVTLSCSPISGHRSVSWYQQTPGQGLQFLFEYFSETQRNKGNFPGRFSGRQFSNSRSEMNVSTLELGDSALYLCASSLVGGRQPQHFGDGTRLSIL.

This clonotype was found many times. This chain links TRBV24-1 with TRBJ2-1, with 8 bases fitting TRBD2. CDR1 and CDR2 (germline): KGHDR, SFDVKD. V was pared by 3 bases and J by 6 bases, with 9 bases of the junction left unmatched. The CDR3 spans 16 residues. The CDR3 DNA sequence: TGTGCCACCAGTGATAGAAGCGGGAGTGGGAGCAATGAGCAGTTCTTC. Translated, it gives CATSDRSGSGSNEQFF.

This clonotype was observed at least ten times. The chain uses TRBV20-1 and TRBJ2-7; D is uncertain. This CDR3 contains 15 residues. The germline gives CDR1 DFQATT, CDR2 SNEGSKA (reference sequence). The V end lost 0 bases, the J end lost 1 base, and 13 bases lay between the germline ends. CDR3 sequence: CSARDALTRSYEQYF. CDR3 bases: TGCAGTGCTAGAGACGCCTTAACCCGATCCTACGAGCAGTACTTC.

The chain uses TRBV7-6 and TRBJ2-1; 13 bases agree with TRBD2. The CDR3 length is 15 residues. Germline V gene lookup returns CDR1 SGHVS and CDR2 FNYEAQ. After removal of 5 bases from V and 7 bases from J, the junction contained 5 bases not matched to a gene. This CDR3 is CASSHTTSGRNEQFF. CDR3 bases: TGTGCCAGCAGCCACACGACTAGCGGGAGGAATGAGCAGTTCTTC.

By share, this clonotype ranks as medium-sized (0.01 to 0.1%). V gene TRBV29-1 combines with J gene TRBJ1-1, with D possibly TRBD1 on 5 matching bases. The CDR3 extends over 11 amino acids. In germline, CDR1 is SQVTM, CDR2 ANQGSEA. For the CDR3, the DNA is TGCAGTGTAGGGGTGAACACTGAAGCTTTCTTT. As protein: CSVGVNTEAFF.

CDR3 DNA sequence: TGTGCCAGCAGCTTTCCGGCACAGGGGGCGATACTTTCCACCGGGGAGCTGTTTTTT. Protein product: CASSFPAQGAILSTGELFF. The rearrangement joins TRBV7-9 to TRBJ2-2, with 9 nucleotides matching TRBD1. Germline V gene lookup returns CDR1 SEHNR and CDR2 FQNEAQ (reference sequence). The junction had 15 bases not matched to a gene; V was cut back by 3 bases and J by 4 bases. The CDR3 is made up of 19 amino acids.

This clonotype was observed many times. The chain employs TRBV5-1 and TRBJ2-7; the D is unclear. The V gene lost 2 bases and the J gene lost 2 bases, with 17 bases spanning the gap. This CDR3 is built from 16 residues. Per germline, CDR1 SGHRS and CDR2 YFSETQ. This chain's CDR3 is CASSLYPTGDAYEQYF. The CDR3 DNA follows: TGCGCCAGCAGCTTATATCCCACCGGCGACGCCTACGAGCAGTACTTC.

This clonotype was seen many times. The chain recombines TRBV3-1 with TRBJ1-6, with D unclear. The CDR3 spans 13 residues. Germline V CDR1 and CDR2: LGHDT, YNNKEL (reference sequence). Trimming removed 0 bases from V and 10 bases from J, with 7 bases in between. As DNA, the CDR3 is TGTGCCAGCAGCCAAGAGGCCGGGTCACCCCTCCACTTT. This sequence encodes CASSQEAGSPLHF. Combining the CDR3 with reference TRBV3-1 and TRBJ1-6 gives the whole variable domain DTAVSQTPKYLVTQMGNDKSIKCEQNLGHDTMYWYKQDSKKFLKIMFSYNNKELIINETVPNRFSPKSPDKAHLNLHINSLELGDSAVYFCASSQEAGSPLHFGNGTRLTVT.

This clonotype was recorded at least ten times. The rearrangement links TRBV20-1 to TRBJ1-5; TRBD1 matches at 11 bases. The CDR3 covers 16 residues. Germline V gene lookup returns CDR1 DFQATT and CDR2 SNEGSKA (reference sequence). J lost 4 bases, V lost 0 bases, and 5 bases had no gene match. The CDR3 bases are TGCAGTGCTAGAGATATCGGGACAGGGGGGAATCAGCCCCAGCATTTT. Protein sequence: CSARDIGTGGNQPQHF.

This clonotype appeared many times. V usage is TRBV7-8 and J usage is TRBJ2-1; 7 bases align to TRBD1. The CDR3 is made up of 15 amino acids. The junction had 2 bases not matched to a gene; V was cut back by 1 base and J by 2 bases. Germline-derived CDR1 and CDR2 are SGHVS and FQNEAQ. CDR3 loop: CASSLGQGPYNEQFF. The DNA for the CDR3 is TGTGCCAGCAGCTTAGGACAGGGCCCCTACAATGAGCAGTTCTTC.

The gene calls are TRBV20-1 and TRBJ2-1; 8 positions match TRBD2. This CDR3 comprises 13 residues. Germline V CDR1 and CDR2: DFQATT, SNEGSKA (reference sequence). V shed 6 bases and J 5 bases; nucleotides not matched to a gene: 6. CDR3 sequence (DNA): TGCAGTGCCCGGGAGGGCGGCAACAATGAGCAGTTCTTC. Translated: CSAREGGNNEQFF.

This clonotype has a handful of counts. V and J are TRBV5-1 and TRBJ2-7; no firm D call. Germline V CDR1 and CDR2: SGHRS, YFSETQ. Trimming stripped 4 bases from V and 2 bases from J, with 13 bases between. CDR3 length: 14 amino acids. CDR3 in amino acids: CASSPETPPYEQYF. CDR3 bases: TGCGCCAGCAGCCCTGAAACCCCACCCTACGAGCAGTACTTC.

This clonotype was detected many times. The chain has TRBV28 and TRBJ2-1, with a weak D call TRBD1 (5 bases). CDR1 is MDHEN, CDR2 SYDVKM, per germline. CDR3 length equals 16 residues. The germline V and J ends were trimmed by 5 bases and 2 bases, with 16 bases remaining between them. CDR3: CASSSDRGRTYNEQFF. The CDR3 coding sequence is TGTGCCAGCAGTAGTGACAGAGGCCGGACCTACAATGAGCAGTTCTTC.

This clonotype was seen ten or more times. The rearrangement uses TRBV28 and TRBJ2-7; D remains unclear. Germline lookup yields CDR1 MDHEN and CDR2 SYDVKM. The CDR3 runs 12 residues. V dropped 3 bases and J dropped 3 bases, with 6 bases sitting between them. The CDR3 here is CASSFGSYEQYF. In DNA, the CDR3 is TGTGCCAGCAGTTTTGGAAGCTACGAGCAGTACTTC.

In this sample, this clonotype turned up many times. The gene calls are TRBV6-1 and TRBJ2-1; 7 bases are a match to TRBD2. The trim removed 7 bases at V and 9 bases at J, leaving 15 bases unmatched. The CDR3 runs to 15 residues. Germline values: CDR1 MNHNS, CDR2 SASEGT. The CDR3 DNA sequence: TGTGCCAGCAAGGGGCCAGGGCATCCGGGAGGTGAGCAGTTCTTC. Encoded protein: CASKGPGHPGGEQFF.

This clonotype was counted many times. The V and J genes are TRBV20-1 and TRBJ1-1; D is ambiguous. Trimming cost V 1 base and J 0 bases, with 6 bases left between them. The CDR3 runs 13 residues. Germline CDR1 DFQATT, CDR2 SNEGSKA (reference sequence). CDR3 bases: TGCAGTGCTAGAGTGAGGTTGAACACTGAAGCTTTCTTT. Translation: CSARVRLNTEAFF.

This clonotype was seen many times. The chain joins TRBV20-1 to TRBJ2-1; D possibly corresponds to TRBD2 (5 bases). Germline V gives CDR1 DFQATT, CDR2 SNEGSKA (reference sequence). Trimming removed 5 bases from V and 1 base from J, with 12 bases in between. The CDR3 contains 14 residues. CDR3 sequence: CSAEAGISYNEQFF. Here the CDR3 DNA reads TGCAGTGCTGAGGCGGGTATTTCCTACAATGAGCAGTTCTTC.

Ten or more counts support this clonotype. CDR3 DNA sequence: TGCAGTGCTAGTCAGGGACTAGAGGGAGATACGCAGTATTTT. It yields the protein CSASQGLEGDTQYF. This sequence joins TRBV20-1 and TRBJ2-3; 8 nucleotides match TRBD2. CDR1 is DFQATT, CDR2 SNEGSKA, per germline (reference sequence). With V trimmed by 3 bases and J by 5 bases, 7 bases remained unmatched. The CDR3 has 14 amino acids.

The sample holds many counts of this clonotype. The chain links TRBV12-3 or TRBV12-4 to TRBJ2-1; 7 bases match TRBD1. The trim removed 7 bases at V and 10 bases at J, leaving 10 bases unmatched. The CDR3 contains 13 residues. The CDR3 sequence: CASNIEGAGEQFF. CDR3 coding DNA: TGTGCCAGCAACATAGAGGGGGCAGGAGAGCAGTTCTTC.

This clonotype was counted many times. This sequence joins TRBV29-1 and TRBJ2-3, with 10 positions matching TRBD1. The CDR3 runs to 14 residues. From germline, CDR1 is SQVTM and CDR2 ANQGSEA. V trimming: 6 bases; J trimming: 3 bases; junction bases outside the gene matches: 6. CDR3 sequence reads: CSVTGQGQTDTQYF. CDR3 in DNA: TGCAGCGTGACGGGACAGGGGCAAACAGATACGCAGTATTTT.

The table lists this clonotype with many counts. The gene calls are TRBV2 and TRBJ2-2, with TRBD1 identical over 8 bases. Germline values: CDR1 SNHLY, CDR2 FYNNEI. The CDR3 sequence is 15 residues long. With 6 bases clipped from V and 3 bases from J, the junction kept 6 bases outside the gene matches. Here the CDR3 reads CASRRTGLDTGELFF. The CDR3 DNA reads as TGTGCCAGCAGAAGGACAGGGTTAGACACCGGGGAGCTGTTTTTT.

Relative to its sample, this clonotype is medium-sized. J is TRBJ1-1 and V is TRBV29-1; D is ambiguous. The germline gives CDR1 SQVTM, CDR2 ANQGSEA. This CDR3 contains 11 residues. V lost 8 bases, J lost 3 bases, and 10 bases lay in between. The CDR3 region is CSMGGDTEAFF. For the CDR3, the DNA is TGCAGCATGGGTGGTGACACTGAAGCTTTCTTT.

This clonotype was counted many times. This chain uses TRBV6-1 with TRBJ2-7; perhaps TRBD2 as D (6 bases). V was pared by 5 bases and J by 2 bases, with 13 bases between. CDR3 length equals 14 residues. Germline V CDR1 and CDR2: MNHNS, SASEGT. In nucleotides, the CDR3 is TGTGCCAGCAGTAAAGGAGCGGGCGCCTACGAGCAGTACTTC. Protein: CASSKGAGAYEQYF.

In this sample, this clonotype turned up many times. This chain uses TRBV12-3 or TRBV12-4 with TRBJ1-2, with a possible D match to TRBD1 (5 bases). This CDR3 comprises 16 residues. Trimming took 6 bases from V and 4 from J, leaving 21 bases between them. In DNA, the CDR3 is TGTGCCAGCAGGCAACCGGGACCCCCGAAGGCCTATGGCTACACCTTC. Encoded protein: CASRQPGPPKAYGYTF.